This T cell receptor beta chain was sequenced during a study of cytomegalovirus exposure and HLA in healthy donors. Study outcomes and limitations: Among CMV-associated TCR beta chains, most appeared HLA-restricted in a later analysis. Prior analysis indicated that the majority of TCR beta V segments exhibited productivity approximately 87% or approximately 30% of the time. Later, TCR association rates were found to vary by HLA locus, highest for DRB1 and lowest for HLA-C.

A word on this clone: No antigen is known for it.

PCR used 60 Vbeta primers and 13 Jbeta primers. The method was immunoSEQ multiplex PCR; TCRdb's version includes in-frame clones alone and lacks a portion of them. The sample shows 150,000 to 160,000 clones, 74% of them seen only once. The CDR3 length is 15 residues. Germline V gives CDR1 MDHEN, CDR2 SYDVKM. Trimming took off 5 bases at V and 1 base at J, with 14 bases between the two ends. The receptor was isolated from a man aged 25-40 years in good health and CMV-seronegative. Material for sequencing was PBMCs. The rearrangement links TRBV28 to TRBJ1-1; D might be TRBD1 (5 bases). CDR3 sequence: CASSPPTESNTEAFF. Written as DNA, the CDR3 is TGTGCCAGCAGTCCTCCGACAGAATCGAACACTGAAGCTTTCTTT.